This T cell receptor (beta chain) was observed in a study of CXCR3-negative and CXCR3-positive naive CD8 T cells. Findings and caveats of the study: It was found that naive subsets had comparable surface CD5, and TCR strength was inferred from TRB CDR3 properties. Similar TRBV-TRBJ usage characterized naive CXCR3-negative and CXCR3-positive cells; memory cells differed. CXCR3-positive naive cells carried more hydrophobic TRB CDR3s than CXCR3-negative naive cells did. Memory CD8+ T cell repertoires were far less diverse than both naive subsets.

The germline CDR1 and CDR2 sequences are PRHDT and FYEKMQ (reference sequence). The CDR3 runs to 15 residues. Comment on this clonotype: Its cognate antigen is unknown.

With UMI labels, 5' RACE was used to prepare the TRB cDNA libraries. TCRdb reprocessed the 5' RACE reads and reports one entry per CDR3 protein, with no DNA. The table lists 50,000 to 75,000 distinct CDR3 sequences. The origin of this receptor is a human donor in good health. Some clones in this sample may be carry-over from other donors' samples. J is TRBJ1-2 and V is TRBV13. The sequenced material came from naive CXCR3- CD8+ T cells from blood. Described subset: CD45RO-CCR7+CD27+CD95- naive CD8+ T cells lacking CXCR3 (TNR3-). This chain's CDR3 is CASSGGAGETPGYTF.